One and the same sample provided the 31 T cell receptor beta chains below, sequenced in a study of post-analysis software for immune sequencing data. Whole-study findings and limits: Controls showed lower frequencies than patients for a handful of TRBV segments, and TRBV5-6, TRBV5-1 and TRBV20-1 were among these.

Antigens of these TCRs are unknown. Presence of unique molecular identifiers characterized the TCR beta cDNA libraries. TCRdb reprocessed the PCR reads via MiXCR and lists one record per CDR3 protein. Among roughly 620,000 distinct CDR3 sequences, roughly 47% were seen once, and the ten largest hold roughly 1.7%. Material: blood. The receptors stem from a girl aged 5-17 years with multiple sclerosis.

There are a few counts of this clonotype. V and J are TRBV15 and TRBJ2-3; 10 bases map to TRBD1. The CDR3 contains 17 residues. Germline V gene data show CDR1 as LNHNV and CDR2 as YYDKDF (reference sequence). J gave up 3 bases and V 1 base, and 7 bases lay outside the gene matches. The DNA for the CDR3 is TGTGCCACCAGCAGAGGCGCGACAGGGGGCTATACAGATACGCAGTATTTT. Its translation: CATSRGATGGYTDTQYF. Variable domain in full (rest from reference TRBV15 and TRBJ2-3): DAMVIQNPRYQVTQFGKPVTLSCSQTLNHNVMYWYQQKSSQAPKLLFHYYDKDFNNEADTPDNFQSRRPNTSFCFLDIRSPGLGDTAMYLCATSRGATGGYTDTQYFGPGTRLTVL.

The chain carries TRBV28 and TRBJ2-6; perhaps TRBD2 as D (5 bases). V was shortened by 3 bases and J by 2 bases, with 17 bases between the two germline ends. Germline V gene data show CDR1 as MDHEN and CDR2 as SYDVKM. This CDR3 has 18 residues. The CDR3 DNA is TGTGCCAGCAGTTTGTGGAGCGGCCCCTCAACTGGGGCCAACGTCCTGACTTTC. This sequence encodes CASSLWSGPSTGANVLTF. The full variable domain, its missing parts supplied by reference TRBV28 and TRBJ2-6, is DVKVTQSSRYLVKRTGEKVFLECVQDMDHENMFWYRQDPGLGLRLIYFSYDVKMKEKGDIPEGYSVSREKKERFSLILESASTNQTSMYLCASSLWSGPSTGANVLTFGAGSRLTVL.

The chain combines TRBV7-9 with TRBJ1-2; D is unresolved. The CDR3 covers 13 residues. Trimming left V 1 base short and J 6 bases short, with 9 bases between. Germline loops: CDR1 SEHNR, CDR2 FQNEAQ (reference sequence). CDR3 nucleotides: TGTGCCAGCAGCTTAGGTCAGTCGGATGGCTACACCTTC. It is translated as CASSLGQSDGYTF. The variable domain in full, completed from reference TRBV7-9 and TRBJ1-2, reads DTGVSQNPRHKITKRGQNVTFRCDPISEHNRLYWYRQTLGQGPEFLTYFQNEAQLEKSRLLSDRFSAERPKGSFSTLEIQRTEQGDSAMYLCASSLGQSDGYTFGSGTRLTVV.

The V call is TRBV20-1, the J call TRBJ2-7, with 7 bases identical to TRBD1. Germline V gene sequence: CDR1 DFQATT, CDR2 SNEGSKA (reference sequence). V lost 4 bases, J lost 6 bases, and 15 bases stayed unmatched. The CDR3 consists of 15 residues. CDR3 DNA: TGCAGTGCTATGCGGGCCCTTACAGGGGCTCGCGAGCAGTACTTC. Its translation: CSAMRALTGAREQYF.

The table lists this clonotype with a count of one. V and J are TRBV5-5 and TRBJ1-4, with D maybe TRBD1 (6 bases). The CDR3 consists of 14 residues. V dropped 4 bases and J dropped 6 bases, with 13 bases sitting between them. Per germline, CDR1 SGHKS and CDR2 YYEKEE (reference sequence). CDR3 in amino acids: CASSPDSYDEKLFF. In nucleotides, the CDR3 is TGTGCCAGCAGCCCGGACAGCTATGATGAAAAACTGTTTTTT.

The chain employs TRBV24-1 and TRBJ2-3, with 9 bases lining up with TRBD2. The CDR3 spans 17 residues. Germline loops: CDR1 KGHDR, CDR2 SFDVKD. V was pared by 4 bases and J by 4 bases, with 11 bases of the junction left unmatched. The CDR3 DNA sequence: TGTGCCACCAGTGACCACAGCAATAGCGGGAGCGCAGATACGCAGTATTTT. It yields the protein CATSDHSNSGSADTQYF.

This rearrangement joins TRBV6-5 to TRBJ2-7, with 9 bases matching TRBD1. CDR3 length: 14 amino acids. The ends lost 6 bases at V and 3 bases at J; junction bases unmatched: 6. Germline-derived CDR1 and CDR2 are MNHEY and SVGAGI. The chain's CDR3 is CASSPWTGDYEQYF. DNA of the CDR3: TGTGCCAGCAGCCCCTGGACAGGGGACTACGAGCAGTACTTC.

The chain has TRBV6-5 and TRBJ2-4; D assignment may be TRBD1 or TRBD2 (6 bases each). Germline V lookup: CDR1 MNHEY, CDR2 SVGAGI. The V and J ends lost 6 bases and 8 bases respectively, with 20 bases between them. This CDR3 is 15 amino acids long. The CDR3 is CASSRRGKWLHIQYF. Here the CDR3 DNA reads TGTGCCAGCAGCCGGAGGGGGAAATGGTTACACATTCAGTACTTC.

This chain connects TRBV20-1 to TRBJ2-1; D possibly corresponds to TRBD2 (5 bases). CDR1 is DFQATT, CDR2 SNEGSKA, per germline (reference sequence). This CDR3 has 16 amino acids. V was shortened by 2 bases and J by 0 bases, with 14 bases between the two germline ends. CDR3 nucleotides: TGCAGTGCTAGAATGGGAGACGGCTACTCCTACAATGAGCAGTTCTTC. Its protein is CSARMGDGYSYNEQFF.

In nucleotides, the CDR3 is TGTGCCAGCAGCACAGCACAGGGGGCCTATAAGCAGTTCTTC. Translating gives CASSTAQGAYKQFF. The chain links TRBV5-5 to TRBJ2-1; TRBD1 matches 9 bases. V shed 4 bases, J shed 11 bases, and the junction held 10 bases outside the gene matches. The CDR3 covers 14 residues. In germline, CDR1 is SGHKS, CDR2 YYEKEE (reference sequence).

The J gene is TRBJ2-7, the V gene TRBV7-2; 8 nucleotides align to TRBD2. The CDR3 covers 13 residues. Per the germline V gene, CDR1 is SGHTA and CDR2 is FQGNSA. J lost 6 bases, V lost 1 base, and 2 bases had no gene match. This chain's CDR3 is CASSLGAGGEQYF. CDR3 bases: TGTGCCAGCAGCTTAGGGGCGGGAGGCGAGCAGTACTTC.

This chain connects TRBV5-6 to TRBJ2-7; D remains ambiguous. Germline CDR1 SGHDT, CDR2 YYEEEE. The CDR3 covers 14 residues. Trimming cost V 3 bases and J 3 bases, with 13 bases left between them. In DNA, the CDR3 is TGTGCCAGCAGCTCCCAAGACCTAAGCTACGAGCAGTACTTC. It codes for CASSSQDLSYEQYF.

There are a few counts of this clonotype. The chain uses TRBV4-1 and TRBJ2-3; D call uncertain. Trimming took off 3 bases at V and 7 bases at J, with 11 bases between the two ends. CDR3 length: 13 residues. Germline V lookup: CDR1 MGHRA, CDR2 YSYEKL. The CDR3 nucleotides read TGCGCCAGCAGCCAGAGGACGGAGTATACGCAGTATTTT. Its protein product is CASSQRTEYTQYF.

This clonotype turned up a few times. V is TRBV12-2 and J is TRBJ2-3; the DNA was not compared with TRBD1, the D call given in the table. TRBV12-2 is a known pseudogene. The CDR3 is 15 amino acids. CDR3 sequence: CASRLASQGTDTQYF. The CDR3 DNA reads TGTGCAAGTCGCTTAGCGAGTCAGGGGACAGATACGCAGTATTTT.

The chain recombines TRBV10-3 with TRBJ1-1; D gene uncertain. V shed 3 bases and J shed 0 bases, with 5 bases lying between them. Germline V gene data show CDR1 as ENHRY and CDR2 as SYGVKD. This CDR3 has 13 amino acids. In DNA, the CDR3 is TGTGCCATCAGTGAAAACTTGAACACTGAAGCTTTCTTT. Translating gives CAISENLNTEAFF.

The chain carries TRBV5-1 and TRBJ1-1, with TRBD1 identical over 8 bases. Germline lookup yields CDR1 SGHRS and CDR2 YFSETQ. V was pared by 3 bases and J by 6 bases, with 4 bases of the junction left unmatched. The CDR3 contains 13 residues. The CDR3 region is CASSWTDRAEAFF. CDR3 bases: TGCGCCAGCAGCTGGACGGACAGGGCTGAAGCTTTCTTT.

The gene calls are TRBV30 and TRBJ2-7; possibly TRBD1 for D (7 bases). Per germline, CDR1 GTSNPN and CDR2 SVGIG (reference sequence). The V gene lost 5 bases and the J gene lost 1 base, with 15 bases spanning the gap. The CDR3 extends over 14 amino acids. DNA for the CDR3: TGTGCCTGGGCTTTGGCAGGGGGGTCCTACGAGCAGTACTTC. It encodes CAWALAGGSYEQYF.

There are a few counts of this clonotype. This sequence joins TRBV5-1 and TRBJ2-3, with D tentatively TRBD2 (5 bases). The CDR3 runs to 15 residues. Deletions cut 6 bases from V and 2 bases from J, with 16 bases between. From germline, CDR1 is SGHRS and CDR2 YFSETQ. CDR3 sequence: CASTSVAGNTDTQYF. The CDR3 DNA reads TGCGCCAGCACCTCGGTGGCGGGTAACACAGATACGCAGTATTTT.

This clonotype was detected a few times. The gene calls are TRBV5-1 and TRBJ1-2; D perhaps matches TRBD1 (5 bases). The CDR3 has 12 amino acids. Trimming took 6 bases from V and 6 from J, leaving 12 bases between them. Germline-derived CDR1 and CDR2 are SGHRS and YFSETQ. CDR3 DNA: TGCGCCAGCATGCGGGACGGAGATGGCTACACCTTC. It codes for CASMRDGDGYTF.

V and J are TRBV5-1 and TRBJ1-4; no firm D call. CDR3 length: 14 residues. Per germline, CDR1 SGHRS and CDR2 YFSETQ. Between the trimmed V and J ends, which lost 0 bases and 4 bases, there was a span of 7 bases. The CDR3 DNA reads TGCGCCAGCAGCTTGGGGGATAATAATGAAAAACTGTTTTTT. This sequence encodes CASSLGDNNEKLFF.

The chain uses TRBV20-1 and TRBJ1-2, with 10 bases that match TRBD1. Germline-derived CDR1 and CDR2 are DFQATT and SNEGSKA (reference sequence). This CDR3 has 15 amino acids. Trimming took 4 bases from V and 6 from J; bases not matched to a gene: 11. The chain's CDR3 is CSATYRDRGMNGYTF. The DNA of the CDR3 is TGCAGTGCTACCTACCGGGACAGGGGCATGAATGGCTACACCTTC.

The chain carries TRBV5-1 and TRBJ1-1; 9 nucleotides agree with TRBD1. V lost 3 bases to trimming and J lost 5 bases; unmatched junction nucleotides: 8. This CDR3 is 15 amino acids long. Germline CDR1 SGHRS, CDR2 YFSETQ. The CDR3 region has the DNA TGCGCCAGCAGCTCAGAACCGACAGGGGGGACTGAAGCTTTCTTT. Residues: CASSSEPTGGTEAFF.

Only a few counts were recorded for this clonotype. V and J are TRBV9 and TRBJ2-1, with D possibly being TRBD1 or TRBD2 (7 bases each). CDR3 length: 16 amino acids. V was trimmed by 0 bases and J by 5 bases, leaving 15 bases between them. Germline V gene sequence: CDR1 SGDLS, CDR2 YYNGEE. CDR3 in amino acids: CASSVEPRGGNNEQFF. CDR3 nucleotide sequence: TGTGCCAGCAGCGTAGAGCCCAGGGGGGGAAACAATGAGCAGTTCTTC.

In its sample, this clonotype was seen a few times. The V call is TRBV20-1, the J call TRBJ2-7; D is unclear. Germline V gene sequence: CDR1 DFQATT, CDR2 SNEGSKA (reference sequence). The V gene lost 3 bases and the J gene lost 6 bases, with 15 bases spanning the gap. The CDR3 extends over 13 amino acids. In DNA form, the CDR3 reads TGCAGTGCTAGTGCTCCTCTTGGGGTCGAGCAGTACTTC. It translates to CSASAPLGVEQYF.

V and J are TRBV7-9 and TRBJ1-5; D is uncertain. Between the trimmed V and J ends, which lost 1 base and 0 bases, there was a span of 7 bases. The CDR3 runs to 15 residues. Germline V gene lookup returns CDR1 SEHNR and CDR2 FQNEAQ (reference sequence). In DNA, the CDR3 is TGTGCCAGCAGCTTAGGCAGGTTTAGCAATCAGCCCCAGCATTTT. It encodes CASSLGRFSNQPQHF.

The chain is built from TRBV4-1 and TRBJ2-6, with D unclear. Germline V CDR1 and CDR2: MGHRA, YSYEKL. V was clipped by 0 bases and J by 0 bases, with 6 bases between them. The CDR3 loop spans 16 amino acids. The CDR3 spells CASSQDRVSGANVLTF. The CDR3 nucleotides are TGCGCCAGCAGCCAAGATAGGGTCTCTGGGGCCAACGTCCTGACTTTC.

This chain links TRBV20-1 with TRBJ1-5, with D unclear. Trimming pared 3 bases from V and 0 bases from J, leaving 9 bases between. Germline CDR1 DFQATT, CDR2 SNEGSKA (reference sequence). This CDR3 region has 14 residues. The CDR3 DNA reads TGCAGTGCTAGCTCCGGACCTAGCAATCAGCCCCAGCATTTT. Residues: CSASSGPSNQPQHF.

This clonotype was counted only a few times. V gene TRBV4-1 combines with J gene TRBJ2-3; D is undetermined. V dropped 0 bases and J dropped 6 bases, with 10 bases sitting between them. The CDR3 runs 14 residues. Germline-derived CDR1 and CDR2 are MGHRA and YSYEKL. As DNA, the CDR3 is TGCGCCAGCAGCCAAGATCATACGGAGGATACGCAGTATTTT. Protein: CASSQDHTEDTQYF.

V gene TRBV7-6 combines with J gene TRBJ2-7, with D possibly TRBD2 on 6 matching bases. V was trimmed by 5 bases and J by 3 bases, leaving 17 bases between them. Germline CDR1 reads SGHVS; CDR2 reads FNYEAQ. CDR3 length: 15 residues. CDR3: CASSASGTPNYEQYF. The CDR3, as DNA: TGTGCCAGCAGCGCCTCCGGGACTCCTAACTACGAGCAGTACTTC.

This clonotype was observed many times. The chain recombines TRBV5-1 with TRBJ1-6; 10 nucleotides match TRBD1. This CDR3 has 14 residues. From germline, CDR1 is SGHRS and CDR2 YFSETQ. Trimming at V came to 4 bases and at J to 12 bases, leaving 7 bases not matched to a gene. CDR3 bases: TGCGCCAGCAGCCCGACAGGGGGCTCAGTACCCCTCCACTTT. Its protein is CASSPTGGSVPLHF.

V usage is TRBV10-3 and J usage is TRBJ1-2; 7 bases agree with TRBD1. V was clipped by 9 bases and J by 2 bases; unmatched bases: 9. The CDR3 extends over 14 amino acids. Germline-derived CDR1 and CDR2 are ENHRY and SYGVKD. CDR3 residues: CAILRQGQNYGYTF. CDR3 nucleotide sequence: TGTGCCATACTCAGACAGGGCCAAAACTATGGCTACACCTTC.